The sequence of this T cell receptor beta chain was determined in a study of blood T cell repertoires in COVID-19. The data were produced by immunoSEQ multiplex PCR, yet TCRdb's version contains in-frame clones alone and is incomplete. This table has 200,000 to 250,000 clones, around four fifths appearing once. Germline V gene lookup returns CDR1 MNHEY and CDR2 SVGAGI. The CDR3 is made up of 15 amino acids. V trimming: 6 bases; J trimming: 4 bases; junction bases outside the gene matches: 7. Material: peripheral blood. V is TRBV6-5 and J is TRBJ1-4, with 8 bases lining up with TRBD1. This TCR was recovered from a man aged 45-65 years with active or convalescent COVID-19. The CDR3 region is CASRPQGAFNEKLFF. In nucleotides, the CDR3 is TGTGCCAGCAGACCCCAGGGGGCCTTTAATGAAAAACTGTTTTTT.